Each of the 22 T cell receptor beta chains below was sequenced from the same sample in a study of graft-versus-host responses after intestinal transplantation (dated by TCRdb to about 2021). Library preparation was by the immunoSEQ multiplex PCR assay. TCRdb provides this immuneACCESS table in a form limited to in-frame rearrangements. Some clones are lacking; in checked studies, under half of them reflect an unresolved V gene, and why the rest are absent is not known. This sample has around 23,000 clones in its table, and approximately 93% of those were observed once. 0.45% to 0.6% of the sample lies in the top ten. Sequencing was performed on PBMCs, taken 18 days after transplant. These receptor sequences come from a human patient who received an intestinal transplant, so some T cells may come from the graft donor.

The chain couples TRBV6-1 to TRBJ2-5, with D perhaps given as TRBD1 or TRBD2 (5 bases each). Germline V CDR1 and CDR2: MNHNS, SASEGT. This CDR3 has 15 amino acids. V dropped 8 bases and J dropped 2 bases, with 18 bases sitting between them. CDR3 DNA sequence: TGTGCCAGCTCGCAGGGAGACGTGGTGCAAGAGACCCAGTACTTC. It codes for CASSQGDVVQETQYF.

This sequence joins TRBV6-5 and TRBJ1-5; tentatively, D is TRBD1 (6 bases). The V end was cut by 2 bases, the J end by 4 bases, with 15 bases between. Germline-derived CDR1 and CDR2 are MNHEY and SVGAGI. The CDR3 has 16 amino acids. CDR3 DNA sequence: TGTGCCAGCAGTTACCACTCCAGGACAGTAAATCAGCCCCAGCATTTT. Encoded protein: CASSYHSRTVNQPQHF.

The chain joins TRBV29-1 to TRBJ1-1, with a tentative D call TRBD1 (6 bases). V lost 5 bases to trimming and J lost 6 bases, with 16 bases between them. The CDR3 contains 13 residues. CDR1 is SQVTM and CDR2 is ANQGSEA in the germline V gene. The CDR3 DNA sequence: TGCAGCGTTTCCCGGGGGCTTAGCGCTGAAGCTTTCTTT. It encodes CSVSRGLSAEAFF.

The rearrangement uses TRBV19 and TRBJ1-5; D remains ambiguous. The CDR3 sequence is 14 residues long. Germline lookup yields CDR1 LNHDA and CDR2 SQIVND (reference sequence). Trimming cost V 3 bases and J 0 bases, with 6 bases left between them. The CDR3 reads CASSIGDSNQPQHF. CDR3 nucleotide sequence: TGTGCCAGTAGTATCGGAGATAGCAATCAGCCCCAGCATTTT.

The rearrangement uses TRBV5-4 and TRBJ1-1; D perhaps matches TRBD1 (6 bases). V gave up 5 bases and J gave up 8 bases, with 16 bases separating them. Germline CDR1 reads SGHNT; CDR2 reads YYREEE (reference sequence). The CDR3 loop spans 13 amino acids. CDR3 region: CASRPGPDREAFF. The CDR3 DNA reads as TGTGCCAGCAGACCGGGCCCTGACAGGGAAGCTTTCTTT.

The DNA of the CDR3 is TGTGCCAGCAGCTTAGACTCCTACGAGCAGTACTTC. Residues: CASSLDSYEQYF. J is TRBJ2-7 and V is TRBV11-2; D remains unclear. Germline assignment: CDR1 SGHAT and CDR2 FQNNGV. Trimming stripped 0 bases from V and 0 bases from J, with 0 bases between. CDR3 size: 12 residues.

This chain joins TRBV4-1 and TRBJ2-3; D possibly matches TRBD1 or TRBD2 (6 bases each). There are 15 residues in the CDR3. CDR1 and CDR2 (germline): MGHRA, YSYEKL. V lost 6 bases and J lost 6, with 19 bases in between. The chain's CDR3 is CASREVIGGGDTQYF. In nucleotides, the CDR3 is TGCGCCAGCAGGGAGGTGATAGGGGGAGGTGATACGCAGTATTTT.

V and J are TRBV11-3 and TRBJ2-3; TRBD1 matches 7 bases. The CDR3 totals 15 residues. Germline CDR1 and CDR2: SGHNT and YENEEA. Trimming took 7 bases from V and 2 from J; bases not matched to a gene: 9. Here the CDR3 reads CASTRQGFSTDTQYF. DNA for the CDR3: TGTGCCAGCACCAGACAGGGATTTTCCACAGATACGCAGTATTTT.

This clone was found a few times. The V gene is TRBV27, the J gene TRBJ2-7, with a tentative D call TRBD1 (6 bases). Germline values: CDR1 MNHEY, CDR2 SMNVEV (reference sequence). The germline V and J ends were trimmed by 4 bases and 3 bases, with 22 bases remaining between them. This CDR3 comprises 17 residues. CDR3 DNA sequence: TGTGCCAGCAGTTCAAACCGACAGGTCCAGCTGGGCTACGAGCAGTACTTC. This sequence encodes CASSSNRQVQLGYEQYF.

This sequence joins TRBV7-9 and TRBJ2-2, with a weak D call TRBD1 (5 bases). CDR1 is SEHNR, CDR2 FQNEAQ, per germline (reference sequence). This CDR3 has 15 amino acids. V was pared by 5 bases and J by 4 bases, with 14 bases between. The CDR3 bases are TGTGCCAGCAGCCACACTGGGGCCGGCACCGGGGAGCTGTTTTTT. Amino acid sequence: CASSHTGAGTGELFF.

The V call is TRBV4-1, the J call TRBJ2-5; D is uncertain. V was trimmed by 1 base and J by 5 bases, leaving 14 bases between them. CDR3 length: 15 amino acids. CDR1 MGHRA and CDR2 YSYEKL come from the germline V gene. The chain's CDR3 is CASSQVAPLEETQYF. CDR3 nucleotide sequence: TGCGCCAGCAGCCAAGTCGCCCCGTTGGAGGAGACCCAGTACTTC.

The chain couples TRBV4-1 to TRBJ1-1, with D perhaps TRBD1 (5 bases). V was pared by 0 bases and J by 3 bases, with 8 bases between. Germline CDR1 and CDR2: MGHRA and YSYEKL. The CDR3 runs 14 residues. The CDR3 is CASSQDEGDTEAFF. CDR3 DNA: TGCGCCAGCAGCCAAGACGAAGGGGACACTGAAGCTTTCTTT.

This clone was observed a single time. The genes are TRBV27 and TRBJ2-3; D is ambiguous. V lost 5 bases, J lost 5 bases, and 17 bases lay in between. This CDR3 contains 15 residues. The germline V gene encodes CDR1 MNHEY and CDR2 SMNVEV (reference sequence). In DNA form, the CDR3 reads TGTGCCAGCAGTCCCCAGGCGAGATCGGGAGATACGCAGTATTTT. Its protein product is CASSPQARSGDTQYF.

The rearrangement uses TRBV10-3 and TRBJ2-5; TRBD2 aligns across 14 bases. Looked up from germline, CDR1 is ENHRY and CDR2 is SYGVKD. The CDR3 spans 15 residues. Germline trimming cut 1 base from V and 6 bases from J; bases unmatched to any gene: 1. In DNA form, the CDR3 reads TGTGCCATCAGTGAGTGGACTAGCGGGGGGAAGACCCAGTACTTC. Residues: CAISEWTSGGKTQYF.

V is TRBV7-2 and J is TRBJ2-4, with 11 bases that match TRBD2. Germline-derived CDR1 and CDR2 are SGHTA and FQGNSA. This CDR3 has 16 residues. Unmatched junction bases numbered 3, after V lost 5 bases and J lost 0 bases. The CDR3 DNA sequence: TGTGCCAGCAGCCCCACTAGCGGGGGAGCCAAAAACATTCAGTACTTC. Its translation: CASSPTSGGAKNIQYF.

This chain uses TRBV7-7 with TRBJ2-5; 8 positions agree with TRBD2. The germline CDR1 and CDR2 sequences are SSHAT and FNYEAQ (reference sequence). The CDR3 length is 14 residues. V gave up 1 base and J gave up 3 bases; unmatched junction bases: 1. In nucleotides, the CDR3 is TGTGCCAGCAGCTTAGGTAGCGGGGAAGAGACCCAGTACTTC. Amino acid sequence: CASSLGSGEETQYF.

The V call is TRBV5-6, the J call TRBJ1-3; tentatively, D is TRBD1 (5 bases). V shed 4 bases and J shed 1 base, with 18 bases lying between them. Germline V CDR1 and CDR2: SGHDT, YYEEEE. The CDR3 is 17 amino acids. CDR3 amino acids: CASSRDSAILSGNTIYF. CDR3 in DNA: TGTGCCAGCAGCCGAGACAGCGCGATACTTTCTGGAAACACCATATATTTT.

Written as DNA, the CDR3 is TGCGCCAGCCAGGGGTCCGTGAACACTGAAGCTTTCTTT. It codes for CASQGSVNTEAFF. V usage is TRBV5-1 and J usage is TRBJ1-1, with a weak D call TRBD1 (6 bases). The CDR3 is 13 residues long. CDR1 and CDR2 from the germline V gene are SGHRS and YFSETQ. V gave up 7 bases and J gave up 0 bases, with 10 bases separating them.

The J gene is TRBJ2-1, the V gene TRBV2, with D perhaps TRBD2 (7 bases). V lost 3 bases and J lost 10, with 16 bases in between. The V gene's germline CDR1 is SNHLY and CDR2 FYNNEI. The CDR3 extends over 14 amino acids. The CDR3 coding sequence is TGTGCCAGCAGTGAGGGGGGGGCTTTCCGGGAGCAGTTCTTC. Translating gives CASSEGGAFREQFF. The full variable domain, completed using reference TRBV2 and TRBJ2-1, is EPEVTQTPSHQVTQMGQEVILRCVPISNHLYFYWYRQILGQKVEFLVSFYNNEISEKSEIFDDQFSVERPDGSNFTLKIRSTKLEDSAMYFCASSEGGAFREQFFGPGTRLTVL.

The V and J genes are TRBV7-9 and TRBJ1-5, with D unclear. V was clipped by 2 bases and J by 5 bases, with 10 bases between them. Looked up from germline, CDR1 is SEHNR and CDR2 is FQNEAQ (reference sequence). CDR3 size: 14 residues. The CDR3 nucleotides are TGTGCCAGCAGCTTAACCTGGAGCGATCAGCCCCAGCATTTT. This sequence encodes CASSLTWSDQPQHF.

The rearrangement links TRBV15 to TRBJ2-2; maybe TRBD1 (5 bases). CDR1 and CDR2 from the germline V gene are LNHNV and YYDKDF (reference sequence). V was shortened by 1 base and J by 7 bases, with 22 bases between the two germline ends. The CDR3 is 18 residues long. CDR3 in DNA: TGTGCCACCAGCAGAGTGCCGATTGGGCAGGGAAGTGACGGGGAGCTGTTTTTT. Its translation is CATSRVPIGQGSDGELFF.

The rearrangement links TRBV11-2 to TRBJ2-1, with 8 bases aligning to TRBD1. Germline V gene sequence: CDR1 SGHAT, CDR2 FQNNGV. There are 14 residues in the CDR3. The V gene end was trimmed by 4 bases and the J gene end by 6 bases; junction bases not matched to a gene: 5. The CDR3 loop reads CASSSGQGRNEQFF. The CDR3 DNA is TGTGCCAGCAGCTCCGGACAGGGTCGCAATGAGCAGTTCTTC.